This record looks at one T cell receptor (beta chain) sequence and its context. Its antigen is currently unknown. The record originates from a study of shared clonotypes between healthy human individuals. Study outcomes and limitations: The sampled material consisted only of blood, and tissue repertoires are likely to differ.

Measured with immunoSEQ multiplex PCR; TCRdb has only the in-frame clones, and not every one. This sample has millions of clones, with approximately 95% found just once. The length of the CDR3 is 16 residues. Sequences were obtained from naive CD4+ T cells from PBMCs. Subset indicated: CD45RA+ positively selected. The receptor was derived from a man aged 18 to 35 in good health. Some clones in this sample may be carry-over from other donors' samples. The chain recombines TRBV1 with TRBJ2-1; the table gives TRBD2 as D, unverified against the DNA. TRBV1 is recorded as a pseudogene. The CDR3 here is CTSSQDGVWGRTFKFF. In DNA, the CDR3 is TGCACCAGCAGCCAAGATGGGGTATGGGGGAGGACCTTTAAGTTCTTC.